The 25 T cell receptor beta chains presented below share a single source sample, sequenced in a study of low-dose radiotherapy and immunotherapy resistance in tumors (dated by TCRdb to the early 2020s). In light of the paper, this sample's time point label describes: after trial treatment. This specimen's treatment or condition label, per the study, means: LDRT plus nivolumab, ipilimumab, low-dose cyclophosphamide and aspirin (RACIN trial). For sequencing, an Illumina MiniSeq was employed. To make first-strand cDNA, Superscript III was used along with a set of TRAV- and TRBV-specific primers so that both the TCRalpha and TCRbeta chains were covered. TCRs were amplified for approximately 20 PCR cycles with Phusion, using a constant-region primer paired with the adapter attached to the V primers. The raw public reads went through TCRdb reprocessing: fastp at Q25, MiXCR clone calling, in-frame beta chains kept. Each record represents a unique CDR3 protein, reported with the most common genes and DNA among its rows. Here the sample has about 39,000 distinct CDR3 sequences; around 21% occur a single time. The biggest ten clones account for roughly 9.4% of the sample.

The material sequenced was PBMCs, taken after low-dose radiotherapy plus immunotherapy. Every receptor here comes from a female donor with ovarian cancer.

This clonotype was detected ten times or more. The chain recombines TRBV12-3 or TRBV12-4 with TRBJ2-7; 9 bases align to TRBD1. V shed 6 bases and J 3 bases; nucleotides not matched to a gene: 3. This CDR3 is built from 13 residues. For the CDR3, the DNA is TGTGCCAGCAGGGACAGGGGAAACTACGAGCAGTACTTC. Protein product: CASRDRGNYEQYF.

V usage is TRBV5-4 and J usage is TRBJ2-1, with no clear D. The CDR3 runs 14 residues. V was trimmed by 0 bases and J by 3 bases, leaving 7 bases between them. CDR1 SGHNT and CDR2 YYREEE come from the germline V gene (reference sequence). CDR3 nucleotide sequence: TGTGCCAGCAGCTTGGGAAGGGACTACAATGAGCAGTTCTTC. Its translation is CASSLGRDYNEQFF.

There are many counts of this clonotype. The chain recombines TRBV5-6 with TRBJ2-1; D may be TRBD1 or TRBD2 (5 bases each). Germline CDR1 SGHDT, CDR2 YYEEEE. V was pared by 4 bases and J by 3 bases, with 8 bases between. This CDR3 spans 13 amino acids. Here the CDR3 reads CASSGTGYNEQFF. Written as DNA, the CDR3 is TGTGCCAGCAGCGGGACGGGCTACAATGAGCAGTTCTTC. Variable domain in full (rest from reference TRBV5-6 and TRBJ2-1): DAGVTQSPTHLIKTRGQQVTLRCSPKSGHDTVSWYQQALGQGPQFIFQYYEEEERQRGNFPDRFSGHQFPNYSSELNVNALLLGDSALYLCASSGTGYNEQFFGPGTRLTVL.

This clonotype was counted ten times or more. The rearrangement joins TRBV28 to TRBJ2-5; D might be TRBD2 (5 bases). CDR3 size: 15 residues. CDR1 is MDHEN, CDR2 SYDVKM, per germline. With 6 bases removed from V and 5 bases from J, the gap between germline ends came to 19 bases. The CDR3 DNA reads as TGTGCCAGCAGCGTAAACACCGGGAACGGGGAGACCCAGTACTTC. It encodes CASSVNTGNGETQYF.

This clonotype was picked up many times. V and J are TRBV7-2 and TRBJ2-5; 8 bases are a match to TRBD2. Germline-derived CDR1 and CDR2 are SGHTA and FQGNSA. The CDR3 totals 17 residues. J gave up 5 bases and V 5 bases, and 16 bases lay outside the gene matches. CDR3 nucleotides: TGTGCCAGCAGCCGCCGAGGGGCGGGAGGCCCATGGGAGACCCAGTACTTC. Translated: CASSRRGAGGPWETQYF.

Concerning this clonotype itself: One base separates it from a far larger clone, so it is likely a read error. This chain links TRBV6-1 with TRBJ2-7; weak D call: TRBD2 (6 bases). This CDR3 has 13 residues. Germline V gives CDR1 MNHNS, CDR2 SASEGT. The V gene lost 10 bases and the J gene lost 3 bases, with 16 bases spanning the gap. CDR3 sequence reads: CAICGVGGYEQYF. The CDR3 DNA is TGTGCCATCTGCGGGGTGGGAGGCTACGAGCAGTACTTC.

This clonotype was picked up many times. The chain joins TRBV10-3 to TRBJ2-2, with D maybe TRBD2 (6 bases). The CDR3 spans 14 residues. V lost 8 bases, J lost 0 bases, and 10 bases lay in between. Germline V gene lookup returns CDR1 ENHRY and CDR2 SYGVKD. The CDR3 here is CAIRGNANTGELFF. In nucleotides, the CDR3 is TGTGCCATCCGGGGGAACGCGAACACCGGGGAGCTGTTTTTT.

This clonotype was recorded many times. The gene calls are TRBV7-9 and TRBJ2-1; no reliable D call. The V end lost 7 bases, the J end lost 7 bases, and 11 bases lay between the germline ends. CDR3 length equals 12 residues. Germline V gene sequence: CDR1 SEHNR, CDR2 FQNEAQ (reference sequence). Here the CDR3 reads CASTATWNEQFF. CDR3 DNA: TGTGCCAGCACTGCGACTTGGAATGAGCAGTTCTTC.

This clonotype has ten or more counts. The V call is TRBV15, the J call TRBJ2-1; the match to TRBD2 covers 10 bases. The CDR3 length is 16 residues. Looked up from germline, CDR1 is LNHNV and CDR2 is YYDKDF (reference sequence). The trim removed 4 bases at V and 8 bases at J, leaving 11 bases unmatched. The CDR3 protein is CATSTARLAGSDEQFF. The DNA for the CDR3 is TGTGCCACCAGCACTGCTAGACTAGCGGGCTCGGATGAGCAGTTCTTC.

At least ten counts were recorded for this clonotype. The V and J genes are TRBV30 and TRBJ2-3; D might be TRBD1 (5 bases). V gave up 3 bases and J gave up 3 bases, with 16 bases separating them. Germline V gene sequence: CDR1 GTSNPN, CDR2 SVGIG (reference sequence). The CDR3 totals 15 residues. The CDR3 sequence is CAWRLGPRATDTQYF. DNA for the CDR3: TGTGCCTGGAGGTTGGGGCCCCGGGCGACAGATACGCAGTATTTT.

This clonotype was seen repeatedly, ten times or more. The chain uses TRBV19 and TRBJ2-2; D ambiguous. Germline values: CDR1 LNHDA, CDR2 SQIVND (reference sequence). Between the trimmed V and J ends, which lost 5 bases and 3 bases, there was a span of 10 bases. The CDR3 spans 14 residues. DNA of the CDR3: TGTGCCAGTAGTCTAACAGTCTACACCGGGGAGCTGTTTTTT. The encoded protein is CASSLTVYTGELFF.

This clonotype came up many times. The chain couples TRBV14 to TRBJ1-1; TRBD1 agrees at 8 bases. Germline trimming cut 4 bases from V and 9 bases from J; bases unmatched to any gene: 4. The CDR3 spans 12 residues. From germline, CDR1 is SGHDN and CDR2 FVKESK. The CDR3 region has the DNA TGTGCCAGCAGCCCGCGGACAGGGAAAGCTTTCTTT. Its protein is CASSPRTGKAFF.

About this clonotype: This likely stems from a read error, as it lies one base from a far larger clone. The V and J genes are TRBV4-1 and TRBJ2-1; weak D call: TRBD1 (5 bases). Germline-derived CDR1 and CDR2 are MGHRA and YSYEKL. V lost 1 base, J lost 10 bases, and 20 bases lay in between. The CDR3 is 16 residues long. CDR3 loop: CASSQGQGTTPYEQFF. The CDR3 DNA sequence: TGCGCCAGCAGCCAAGGGCAGGGAACAACCCCCTACGAGCAGTTCTTC.

This clonotype was counted a few times. A read error is likely here: a far larger clone is one base away. This CDR3 is CASSPGQIQETQFF. The CDR3 bases are TGTGCCAGCAGCCCGGGACAGATCCAAGAGACCCAGTTCTTC. The chain carries TRBV5-6 and TRBJ2-1; 7 bases map to TRBD1. J gave up 13 bases and V 4 bases, and 14 bases lay outside the gene matches. CDR1 is SGHDT and CDR2 is YYEEEE in the germline V gene. The CDR3 sequence is 14 residues long.

This chain links TRBV20-1 with TRBJ2-3; D unclear. CDR1 is DFQATT and CDR2 is SNEGSKA in the germline V gene (reference sequence). Trimming pared 5 bases from V and 6 bases from J, leaving 12 bases between. This CDR3 region has 12 residues. CDR3 coding DNA: TGCAGTGCTCCCTCGTCGATTGATACGCAGTATTTT. The encoded protein is CSAPSSIDTQYF.

The chain is built from TRBV23-1 and TRBJ2-2; 7 nucleotides line up with TRBD2. TRBV23-1 is assigned to the ORF class and has an uncertain function. The CDR3 is 16 residues long. Trimming took 1 base from V and 2 from J; bases not matched to a gene: 4. CDR3 sequence: CASSQLCGSNTGELFF. In DNA, the CDR3 is TGCGCCAGCAGTCAATTGTGCGGGAGTAACACCGGGGAGCTGTTTTTT.

This clonotype showed up many times. V and J are TRBV11-2 and TRBJ2-7; D unclear. This CDR3 contains 15 residues. CDR1 and CDR2 from the germline V gene are SGHAT and FQNNGV. Trimming shortened V by 5 bases and J by 6 bases, and 20 bases separated the two germline ends. CDR3 coding DNA: TGTGCCAGCAGCAGCTTAATGGCCCGCCACCTCGAGCAGTACTTC. As protein: CASSSLMARHLEQYF.

The chain uses TRBV20-1 and TRBJ2-1; D is unresolved. V was trimmed by 3 bases and J by 6 bases, leaving 9 bases between them. The CDR3 sequence is 12 residues long. Germline CDR1 DFQATT, CDR2 SNEGSKA (reference sequence). CDR3 sequence reads: CSARETGNEQFF. CDR3 coding DNA: TGCAGTGCTAGGGAAACGGGCAATGAGCAGTTCTTC.

There are many counts of this clonotype. V usage is TRBV19 and J usage is TRBJ1-2; 7 positions agree with TRBD1. Trimming cost V 4 bases and J 6 bases; bases outside gene matches: 2. The CDR3 consists of 12 residues. Germline loops: CDR1 LNHDA, CDR2 SQIVND (reference sequence). CDR3 bases: TGTGCCAGTAGTACAGGGGGGCATGGCTACACCTTC. Amino acid sequence: CASSTGGHGYTF.

This clonotype was counted many times. One end of the junction fails to match germline, which may point to a read error. The CDR3 nucleotides are TGTGCCAGCAGCGAAGGGGCAGGGAGGAACTATGGCTACACCTTC. Its translation is CASSEGAGRNYGYTF. This sequence joins TRBV2 and TRBJ1-2, with a weak D call TRBD1 (5 bases). Germline CDR1 SNHLY, CDR2 FYNNEI. This CDR3 spans 15 amino acids.

As to this clonotype: The junction and the germline gene differ at one end; a read error may be behind it. The chain links TRBV10-3 to TRBJ2-1, with TRBD1 matching over 9 bases. The CDR3 is 10 residues long. CDR1 is ENHRY, CDR2 SYGVKD, per germline. CDR3 nucleotides: TGTGCCATCAGTTCTGACAGGGGGATCTTC. Translated, it gives CAISSDRGIF.

V is TRBV7-9 and J is TRBJ2-7; no reliable D call. Trimming took off 3 bases at V and 4 bases at J, with 10 bases between the two ends. From germline, CDR1 is SEHNR and CDR2 FQNEAQ (reference sequence). The CDR3 covers 13 residues. The CDR3 DNA reads as TGTGCCAGCAGCTTCCCGGACGGGTACGAGCAGTACTTC. Its protein product is CASSFPDGYEQYF.

This chain uses TRBV23-1 with TRBJ2-7, with D unresolved. TRBV23-1 is given ORF status, its function remaining uncertain. This CDR3 comprises 13 residues. The V and J ends lost 8 bases and 6 bases respectively, with 17 bases between them. The CDR3 DNA is TGCGCCAGCCATAGGCCAAGGGTCGGCGAGCAGTACTTC. Translation gives CASHRPRVGEQYF.

This clonotype has at least ten counts. This sequence joins TRBV27 and TRBJ1-2; the D gene is possibly TRBD1 (6 bases). Trimming took 3 bases from V and 6 from J, leaving 20 bases between them. Per germline, CDR1 MNHEY and CDR2 SMNVEV (reference sequence). The CDR3 runs 16 residues. CDR3: CASSLSAGVGGDGYTF. The CDR3 DNA is TGTGCCAGCAGTTTGTCGGCAGGGGTGGGAGGAGATGGCTACACCTTC.

The V call is TRBV3-1, the J call TRBJ1-6; D not resolved. Looked up from germline, CDR1 is LGHDT and CDR2 is YNNKEL (reference sequence). This CDR3 region has 16 residues. Trimming took off 4 bases at V and 6 bases at J, with 16 bases between the two ends. The CDR3 is CASSPREGQTNSPLHF. The CDR3, as DNA: TGTGCCAGCAGCCCCCGGGAAGGCCAAACTAATTCACCCCTCCACTTT.